This T cell receptor beta chain derives from a study of shared clonotypes between healthy human individuals. General study findings and limits: Non-shared clonotypes displayed generation probabilities falling below those of clonotypes present in all four donors. Generally, naive subsets (rather than memory subsets) showed larger estimated richness.

With regard to this clone: Antigen specificity is unknown.

Produced via immunoSEQ multiplex PCR; TCRdb's table is partial and in-frame only. Of roughly 2.5 million clones listed, over 85% were seen once; the top ten hold roughly 0.14%. Only Caucasian adults living in Nashville, Tennessee made up the donor group. Germline V gene data show CDR1 as MDHEN and CDR2 as SYDVKM. The CDR3 is 14 amino acids. V was pared by 3 bases and J by 8 bases, with 13 bases between. The chain joins TRBV28 to TRBJ1-4, with D maybe TRBD1 (6 bases). The receptor comes from a man aged 18 to 30 in good health. The sequencing sample was made of naive CD4+ T cells sorted from blood. Subset noted: CD45RA+ positively selected. This chain's CDR3 is CASSFPGAGEKLFF. The CDR3, as DNA: TGTGCCAGCAGTTTTCCAGGGGCGGGGGAAAAACTGTTTTTT. Full variable domain (remainder filled in from reference TRBV28 and TRBJ1-4): DVKVTQSSRYLVKRTGEKVFLECVQDMDHENMFWYRQDPGLGLRLIYFSYDVKMKEKGDIPEGYSVSREKKERFSLILESASTNQTSMYLCASSFPGAGEKLFFGSGTQLSVL.